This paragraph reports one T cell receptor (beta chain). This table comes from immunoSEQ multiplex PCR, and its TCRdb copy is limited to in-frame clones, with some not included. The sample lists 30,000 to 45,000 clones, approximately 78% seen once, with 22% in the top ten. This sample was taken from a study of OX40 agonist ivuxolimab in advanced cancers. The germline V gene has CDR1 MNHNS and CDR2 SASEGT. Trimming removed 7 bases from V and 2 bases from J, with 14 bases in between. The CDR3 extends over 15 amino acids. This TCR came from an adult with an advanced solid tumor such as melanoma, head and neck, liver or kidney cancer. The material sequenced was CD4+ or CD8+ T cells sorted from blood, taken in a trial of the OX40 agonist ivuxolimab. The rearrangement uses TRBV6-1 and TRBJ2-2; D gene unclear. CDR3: CASTSQSLNTGELFF. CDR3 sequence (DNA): TGTGCCAGCACCTCACAAAGCCTCAACACCGGGGAGCTGTTTTTT.